A single sample is the source of the 19 T cell receptor beta chains below, sequenced in a study of blood T cell repertoires in COVID-19. TCRdb's copy holds only in-frame clones and misses some; the assay was immunoSEQ multiplex PCR. Of roughly 220,000 clones listed, 80% to 90% are singletons. Sample: PBMCs or T cells enriched from blood (not recorded which). These TCRs come from a woman aged 18-29 years in a cohort exposed to, infected with or recovered from COVID-19 (not recorded which).

As DNA, the CDR3 is TGTGCCAGCAGTGAGGGGAGTCCCTACAATGAGCAGTTCTTC. This codes for CASSEGSPYNEQFF. The rearrangement uses TRBV25-1 and TRBJ2-1, with D possibly matching TRBD2 (5 bases). The CDR3 sequence is 14 residues long. Germline CDR1 MGHDK, CDR2 SYGVNS. Trimming pared 3 bases from V and 2 bases from J, leaving 8 bases between.

The rearrangement joins TRBV7-9 to TRBJ2-1, with 8 bases that match TRBD2. There are 14 residues in the CDR3. CDR1 is SEHNR and CDR2 is FQNEAQ in the germline V gene (reference sequence). V shed 5 bases, J shed 7 bases, and the junction held 7 bases outside the gene matches. The CDR3 reads CASSLMGLVNEQFF. CDR3 in DNA: TGTGCCAGCAGCCTAATGGGACTAGTTAATGAGCAGTTCTTC.

The V call is TRBV9, the J call TRBJ1-2; possibly TRBD1 for D (6 bases). This CDR3 region has 14 residues. Per the germline V gene, CDR1 is SGDLS and CDR2 is YYNGEE. Deletions cut 0 bases from V and 10 bases from J, with 16 bases between. The CDR3 DNA follows: TGTGCCAGCAGCGTAGGAGGGGCCCAGGGGAACTACACCTTC. It translates to CASSVGGAQGNYTF.

The chain uses TRBV2 and TRBJ1-3, with no clear D. This CDR3 is built from 14 residues. The germline V gene encodes CDR1 SNHLY and CDR2 FYNNEI. Trimming removed 6 bases at V and 4 bases at J, with 13 bases between. CDR3 protein: CASRRLLAGNTIYF. The CDR3 DNA reads as TGTGCCAGCAGACGCCTATTAGCCGGAAACACCATATATTTT.

The chain joins TRBV28 to TRBJ2-2, with 9 nucleotides matching TRBD2. The junction had 2 bases not matched to a gene; V was cut back by 2 bases and J by 4 bases. The CDR3 extends over 15 amino acids. The germline V gene encodes CDR1 MDHEN and CDR2 SYDVKM. CDR3 coding DNA: TGTGCCAGCAGTTTACCAGCGGGGGGCACCGGGGAGCTGTTTTTT. Protein sequence: CASSLPAGGTGELFF. The variable domain in full, completed from reference TRBV28 and TRBJ2-2, reads DVKVTQSSRYLVKRTGEKVFLECVQDMDHENMFWYRQDPGLGLRLIYFSYDVKMKEKGDIPEGYSVSREKKERFSLILESASTNQTSMYLCASSLPAGGTGELFFGEGSRLTVL.

The chain carries TRBV19 and TRBJ1-3; a possible D gene is TRBD1 (5 bases). Trimming took off 5 bases at V and 0 bases at J, with 11 bases between the two ends. Germline CDR1 is LNHDA and CDR2 is SQIVND (reference sequence). The CDR3 covers 15 residues. The CDR3 sequence is CASSRGLISGNTIYF. The CDR3 DNA is TGTGCCAGTAGTCGGGGACTGATCTCTGGAAACACCATATATTTT.

The chain couples TRBV10-1 to TRBJ2-7, with 9 nucleotides matching TRBD2. Trimming cost V 3 bases and J 2 bases; bases outside gene matches: 2. The CDR3 runs to 14 residues. The germline gives CDR1 WNHNN, CDR2 SYGVQD (reference sequence). The CDR3 DNA reads as TGCGCCAGCAGTGAACTAGCGGGTCCCTACGAGCAGTACTTC. As protein: CASSELAGPYEQYF.

This chain uses TRBV24-1 with TRBJ2-4, with a weak D call TRBD1 (5 bases). Trimming cost V 9 bases and J 12 bases, with 20 bases left between them. CDR1 is KGHDR and CDR2 is SFDVKD in the germline V gene. This CDR3 region has 13 residues. The CDR3 sequence: CATQGYSLGNQYF. The CDR3 DNA reads as TGTGCCACCCAGGGCTATAGCCTTGGAAATCAGTACTTC.

V is TRBV6-5 and J is TRBJ1-5, with TRBD1 as a possible D gene (6 bases). CDR1 is MNHEY, CDR2 SVGAGI, per germline. This CDR3 spans 15 amino acids. V was clipped by 4 bases and J by 3 bases, with 13 bases between them. DNA for the CDR3: TGTGCCAGCAGTTCCTCTGGACAGAACAATCAGCCCCAGCATTTT. This encodes CASSSSGQNNQPQHF.

V gene TRBV7-9 combines with J gene TRBJ1-1; D is unclear. The CDR3 contains 13 residues. V was clipped by 7 bases and J by 4 bases, with 13 bases between them. The germline V gene has CDR1 SEHNR and CDR2 FQNEAQ (reference sequence). For the CDR3, the DNA is TGTGCCAGCACCCAACCCGAGGGCACTGAAGCTTTCTTT. Residues: CASTQPEGTEAFF.

This clone was recorded only once. This chain joins TRBV4-1 and TRBJ1-1; no definite D call. Trimming left V 8 bases short and J 0 bases short, with 13 bases between. Germline CDR1 and CDR2: MGHRA and YSYEKL. There are 14 residues in the CDR3. CDR3: CASRGPLMNTEAFF. The CDR3, as DNA: TGCGCCAGCCGGGGTCCCCTGATGAACACTGAAGCTTTCTTT.

This rearrangement joins TRBV9 to TRBJ2-7, with a weak D call TRBD2 (5 bases). The CDR3 length is 14 residues. Per germline, CDR1 SGDLS and CDR2 YYNGEE. V dropped 4 bases and J dropped 6 bases, with 17 bases sitting between them. CDR3 protein: CASSPSYRGSEQYF. Written as DNA, the CDR3 is TGTGCCAGCAGCCCATCCTATCGGGGTTCCGAGCAGTACTTC.

This clone was seen a handful of times. The J gene is TRBJ2-1, the V gene TRBV7-3, with 8 bases identical to TRBD1. In germline, CDR1 is SGHTA, CDR2 FQGTGA. The CDR3 consists of 15 residues. Germline trimming cut 5 bases from V and 6 bases from J; bases unmatched to any gene: 9. The CDR3 loop is CASSAPGQDLNEQFF. CDR3 DNA sequence: TGTGCCAGCAGCGCGCCGGGACAGGACCTCAATGAGCAGTTCTTC.

This chain joins TRBV7-8 and TRBJ1-4; D is unresolved. The J call may not be correct, given that the DNA end is closer to TRBJ2-2. This CDR3 is 13 amino acids long. Germline V CDR1 and CDR2: SGHVS, FQNEAQ. The DNA of the CDR3 is TGTGCCAGCAGCTTAGACTGGGCCCGGGAGCTGTTTTTT. Its protein is CASSLDWARELFF.

This chain links TRBV11-2 with TRBJ2-3; 10 bases are shared with TRBD2. The CDR3 contains 17 residues. The germline CDR1 and CDR2 sequences are SGHAT and FQNNGV. With V trimmed by 6 bases and J by 0 bases, 9 bases remained unmatched. CDR3 residues: CASRRGLAGDSTDTQYF. The CDR3 DNA is TGTGCCAGCAGGAGGGGGCTAGCGGGGGATAGCACAGATACGCAGTATTTT.

J is TRBJ1-2 and V is TRBV28; D unresolved. V gave up 5 bases and J gave up 7 bases, with 17 bases separating them. The germline CDR1 and CDR2 sequences are MDHEN and SYDVKM. The CDR3 consists of 14 residues. The CDR3 region has the DNA TGTGCCAGCAGTCCCCAGTCAATGTCGGGTGGCTACACCTTC. Its protein is CASSPQSMSGGYTF.

The chain recombines TRBV19 with TRBJ1-1; 9 bases match TRBD1. J gave up 3 bases and V 4 bases, and 12 bases lay outside the gene matches. CDR1 LNHDA and CDR2 SQIVND come from the germline V gene (reference sequence). The length of the CDR3 is 17 residues. CDR3 nucleotide sequence: TGTGCCAGTAGTAGGCCAGGGACAGGGAGGGTGGACACTGAAGCTTTCTTT. Its protein product is CASSRPGTGRVDTEAFF.

The chain links TRBV3-1 (or the pseudogene TRBV3-2) to TRBJ2-7, with D hard to call. The CDR3 is made up of 15 amino acids. Per the germline V gene, CDR1 is LGHDT and CDR2 is YNNKEL (reference sequence). V was cut by 1 base and J by 1 base, with 11 bases left in between. CDR3 protein: CASSQGATRSYEQYF. The CDR3 coding sequence is TGTGCCAGCAGCCAAGGAGCGACCCGTTCCTACGAGCAGTACTTC.

V gene TRBV4-1 combines with J gene TRBJ2-3, with TRBD1 identical over 10 bases. The CDR3 is 16 residues long. Unmatched junction bases numbered 15, after V lost 4 bases and J lost 11 bases. Germline V CDR1 and CDR2: MGHRA, YSYEKL. Here the CDR3 DNA reads TGCGCCAGCAGCCCCTTGCCGGGACAGGGGACTTCACGGCAGTATTTT. Encoded protein: CASSPLPGQGTSRQYF.